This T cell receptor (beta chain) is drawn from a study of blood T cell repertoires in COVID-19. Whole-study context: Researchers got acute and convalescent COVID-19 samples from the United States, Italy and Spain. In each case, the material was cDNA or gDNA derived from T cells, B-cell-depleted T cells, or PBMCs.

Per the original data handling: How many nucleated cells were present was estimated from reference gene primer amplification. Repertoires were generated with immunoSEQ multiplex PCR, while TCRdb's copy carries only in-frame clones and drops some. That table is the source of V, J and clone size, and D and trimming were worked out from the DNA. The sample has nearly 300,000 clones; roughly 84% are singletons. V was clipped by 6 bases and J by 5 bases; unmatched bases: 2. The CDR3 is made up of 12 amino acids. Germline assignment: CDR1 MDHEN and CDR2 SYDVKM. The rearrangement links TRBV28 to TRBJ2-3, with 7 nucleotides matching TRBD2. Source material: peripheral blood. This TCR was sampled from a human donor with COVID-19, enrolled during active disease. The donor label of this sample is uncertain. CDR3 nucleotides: TGTGCCAGCAGGGGGGAGGGAGATACGCAGTATTTT. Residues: CASRGEGDTQYF.